This record looks at one T cell receptor (beta chain) sequence and its context. Its antigen remains unknown. This entry belongs to a study of T-cell memory formation after mild COVID-19. Study-level findings and limits: Pre-infection memory held some responding clones, suggesting pre-existing cross-reactive T cells responded.

5'RACE primed at constant segments yielded TCR alpha and TCR beta cDNA libraries bearing sample barcodes and UMIs. TCRdb passed the 5' RACE reads through MiXCR, listing each CDR3 protein once. The sample includes 350,000 or so distinct CDR3 sequences, approximately 13% of them seen just once. Per germline, CDR1 ENHRY and CDR2 SYGVKD. The V gene lost 6 bases and the J gene lost 0 bases, with 9 bases spanning the gap. This CDR3 has 14 amino acids. Material for sequencing was PBMCs or a T cell subset sorted from them (not recorded which). The chain joins TRBV10-3 to TRBJ1-5, with TRBD1 as a possible D gene (5 bases). The receptor's source is a man younger than 35 who had mild COVID-19 (a few samples of this study predate the infection). Cell type and time point are not known. CDR3 amino acids: CAISEDNSNQPQHF. The DNA of the CDR3 is TGTGCCATCAGCGAGGACAATAGCAATCAGCCCCAGCATTTT.